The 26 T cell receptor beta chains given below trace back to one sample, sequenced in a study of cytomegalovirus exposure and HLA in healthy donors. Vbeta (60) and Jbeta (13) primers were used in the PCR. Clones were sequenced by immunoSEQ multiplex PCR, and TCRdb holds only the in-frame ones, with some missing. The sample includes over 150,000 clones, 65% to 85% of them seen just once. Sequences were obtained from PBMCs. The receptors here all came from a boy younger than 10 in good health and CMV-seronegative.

The CDR3 DNA sequence: TGTGCCAGTAGCGATCAGGATTGGCGCCCAGATACGCAGTATTTT. Protein product: CASSDQDWRPDTQYF. V and J are TRBV19 and TRBJ2-3; unclear D gene. The CDR3 has 15 residues. The V end lost 6 bases, the J end lost 4 bases, and 17 bases lay between the germline ends. From germline, CDR1 is LNHDA and CDR2 SQIVND (reference sequence).

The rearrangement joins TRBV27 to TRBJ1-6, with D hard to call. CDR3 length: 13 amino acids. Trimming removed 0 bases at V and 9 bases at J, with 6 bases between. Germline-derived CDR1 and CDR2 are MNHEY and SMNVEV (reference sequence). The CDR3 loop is CASSLSAFSPLHF. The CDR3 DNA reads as TGTGCCAGCAGTTTATCCGCGTTTTCACCCCTCCACTTT.

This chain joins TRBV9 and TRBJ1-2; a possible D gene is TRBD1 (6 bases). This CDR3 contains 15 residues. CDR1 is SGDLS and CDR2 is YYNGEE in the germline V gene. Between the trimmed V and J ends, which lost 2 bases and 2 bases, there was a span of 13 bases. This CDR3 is CASSVGGASNYGYTF. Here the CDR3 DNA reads TGTGCCAGCAGCGTGGGGGGGGCAAGCAACTATGGCTACACCTTC. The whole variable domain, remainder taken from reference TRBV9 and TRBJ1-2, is DSGVTQTPKHLITATGQRVTLRCSPRSGDLSVYWYQQSLDQGLQFLIQYYNGEERAKGNILERFSAQQFPDLHSELNLSSLELGDSALYFCASSVGGASNYGYTFGSGTRLTVV.

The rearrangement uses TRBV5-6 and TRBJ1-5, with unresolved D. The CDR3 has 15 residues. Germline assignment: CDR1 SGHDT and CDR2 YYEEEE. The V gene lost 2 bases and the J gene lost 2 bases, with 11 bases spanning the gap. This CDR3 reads CASSLYDTRNQPQHF. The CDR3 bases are TGTGCCAGCAGCTTATACGACACTCGCAATCAGCCCCAGCATTTT.

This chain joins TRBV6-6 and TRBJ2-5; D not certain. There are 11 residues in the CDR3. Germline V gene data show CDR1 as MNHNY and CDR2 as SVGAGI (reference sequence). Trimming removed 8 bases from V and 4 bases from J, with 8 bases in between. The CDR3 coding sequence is TGTGCCAGCGGCTCTAGAGAGACCCAGTACTTC. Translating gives CASGSRETQYF.

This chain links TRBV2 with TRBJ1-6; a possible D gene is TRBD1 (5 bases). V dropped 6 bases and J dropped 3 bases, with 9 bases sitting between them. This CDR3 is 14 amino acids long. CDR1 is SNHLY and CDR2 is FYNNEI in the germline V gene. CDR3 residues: CASRQGRYNSPLHF. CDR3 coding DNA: TGTGCCAGCAGGCAGGGCCGCTATAATTCACCCCTCCACTTT.

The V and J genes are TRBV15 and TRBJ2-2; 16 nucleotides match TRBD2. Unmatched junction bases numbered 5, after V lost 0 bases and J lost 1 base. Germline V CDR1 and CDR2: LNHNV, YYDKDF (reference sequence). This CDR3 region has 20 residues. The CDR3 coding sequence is TGTGCCACCAGCAGAGAAGCCGGGACTAGCGGGGGGGGGAACACCGGGGAGCTGTTTTTT. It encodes CATSREAGTSGGGNTGELFF. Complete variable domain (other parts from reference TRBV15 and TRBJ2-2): DAMVIQNPRYQVTQFGKPVTLSCSQTLNHNVMYWYQQKSSQAPKLLFHYYDKDFNNEADTPDNFQSRRPNTSFCFLDIRSPGLGDTAMYLCATSREAGTSGGGNTGELFFGEGSRLTVL.

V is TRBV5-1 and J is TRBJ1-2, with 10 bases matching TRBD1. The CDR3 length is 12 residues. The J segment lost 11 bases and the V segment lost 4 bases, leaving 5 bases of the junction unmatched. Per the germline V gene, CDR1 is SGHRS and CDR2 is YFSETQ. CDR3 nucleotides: TGCGCCAGCAGCCCCTGGGACAGGGGATACACCTTC. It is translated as CASSPWDRGYTF.

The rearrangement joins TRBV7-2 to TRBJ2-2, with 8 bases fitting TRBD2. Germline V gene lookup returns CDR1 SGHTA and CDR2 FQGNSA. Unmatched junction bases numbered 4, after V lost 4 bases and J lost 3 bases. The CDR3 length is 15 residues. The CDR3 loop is CASSSGLAHTGELFF. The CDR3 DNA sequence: TGTGCCAGCAGCTCCGGACTAGCCCACACCGGGGAGCTGTTTTTT.

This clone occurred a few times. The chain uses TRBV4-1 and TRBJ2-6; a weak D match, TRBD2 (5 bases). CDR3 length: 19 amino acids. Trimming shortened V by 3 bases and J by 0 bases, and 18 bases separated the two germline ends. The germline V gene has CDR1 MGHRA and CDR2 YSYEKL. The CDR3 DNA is TGCGCCAGCAGCCAGCCGGCGGAGGATCTTCACTCTGGGGCCAACGTCCTGACTTTC. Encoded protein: CASSQPAEDLHSGANVLTF.

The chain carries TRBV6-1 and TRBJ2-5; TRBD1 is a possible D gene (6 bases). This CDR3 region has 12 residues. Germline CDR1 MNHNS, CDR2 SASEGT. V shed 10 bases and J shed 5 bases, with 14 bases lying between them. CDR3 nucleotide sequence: TGTGCCACCAACAGGGTTGGGGAGACCCAGTACTTC. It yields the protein CATNRVGETQYF.

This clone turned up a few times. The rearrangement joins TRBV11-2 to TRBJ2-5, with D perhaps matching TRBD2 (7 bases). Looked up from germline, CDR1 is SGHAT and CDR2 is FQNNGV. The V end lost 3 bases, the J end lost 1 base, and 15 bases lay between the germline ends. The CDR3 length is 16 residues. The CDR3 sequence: CASSFRGAPPQETQYF. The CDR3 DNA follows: TGTGCCAGCAGCTTTCGGGGGGCTCCCCCCCAAGAGACCCAGTACTTC.

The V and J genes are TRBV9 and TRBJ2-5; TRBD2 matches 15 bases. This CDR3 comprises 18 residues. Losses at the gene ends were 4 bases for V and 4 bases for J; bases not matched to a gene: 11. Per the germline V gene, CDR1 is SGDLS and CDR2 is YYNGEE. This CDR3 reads CASSPGRTSGGAGETQYF. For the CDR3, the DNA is TGTGCCAGCAGCCCAGGGAGGACTAGCGGGGGGGCCGGAGAGACCCAGTACTTC.

CDR3 loop: CSGEIRSPLHF. The DNA for the CDR3 is TGCAGTGGGGAGATCAGATCACCCCTCCACTTT. V and J are TRBV20-1 and TRBJ1-6, with D unclear. V was shortened by 7 bases and J by 10 bases, with 11 bases between the two germline ends. Germline CDR1 DFQATT, CDR2 SNEGSKA (reference sequence). The CDR3 consists of 11 residues.

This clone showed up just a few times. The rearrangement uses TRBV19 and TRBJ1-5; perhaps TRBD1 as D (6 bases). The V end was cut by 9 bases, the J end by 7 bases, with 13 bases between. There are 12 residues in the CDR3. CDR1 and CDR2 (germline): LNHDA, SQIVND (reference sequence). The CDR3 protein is CASAQGRQPQHF. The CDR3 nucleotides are TGTGCCAGCGCACAGGGACGACAGCCCCAGCATTTT.

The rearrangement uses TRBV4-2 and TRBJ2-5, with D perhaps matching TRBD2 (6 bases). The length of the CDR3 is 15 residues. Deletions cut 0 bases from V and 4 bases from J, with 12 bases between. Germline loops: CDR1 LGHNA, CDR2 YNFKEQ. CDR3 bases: TGTGCCAGCAGCCAAGATGGCGGGGTGCGAGAGACCCAGTACTTC. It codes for CASSQDGGVRETQYF.

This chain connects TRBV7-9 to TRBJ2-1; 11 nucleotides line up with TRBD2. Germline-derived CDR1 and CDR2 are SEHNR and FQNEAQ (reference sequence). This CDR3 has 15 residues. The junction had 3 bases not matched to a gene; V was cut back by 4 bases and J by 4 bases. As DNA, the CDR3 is TGTGCCAGCAGCTCGACTAGCGGGGTTTACAATGAGCAGTTCTTC. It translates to CASSSTSGVYNEQFF.

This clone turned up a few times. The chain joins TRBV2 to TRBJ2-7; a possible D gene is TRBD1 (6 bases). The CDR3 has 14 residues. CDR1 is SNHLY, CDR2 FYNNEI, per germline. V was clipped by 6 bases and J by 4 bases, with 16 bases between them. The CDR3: CASRYRAQAYEQYF. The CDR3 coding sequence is TGTGCCAGCAGGTACAGGGCCCAGGCTTACGAGCAGTACTTC.

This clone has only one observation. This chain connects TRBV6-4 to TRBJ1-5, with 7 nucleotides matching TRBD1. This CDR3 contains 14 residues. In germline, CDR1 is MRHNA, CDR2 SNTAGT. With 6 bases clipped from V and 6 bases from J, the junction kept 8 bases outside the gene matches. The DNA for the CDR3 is TGTGCCAGCAGGGCCGACAGGGTTGCTCAGCCCCAGCATTTT. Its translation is CASRADRVAQPQHF.

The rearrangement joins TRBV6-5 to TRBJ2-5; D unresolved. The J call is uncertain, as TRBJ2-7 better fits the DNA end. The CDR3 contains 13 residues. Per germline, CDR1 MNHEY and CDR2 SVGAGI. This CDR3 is CASSSRLPYEQYF. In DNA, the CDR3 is TGTGCCAGCAGTTCTCGCCTTCCGTACGAGCAGTACTTC.

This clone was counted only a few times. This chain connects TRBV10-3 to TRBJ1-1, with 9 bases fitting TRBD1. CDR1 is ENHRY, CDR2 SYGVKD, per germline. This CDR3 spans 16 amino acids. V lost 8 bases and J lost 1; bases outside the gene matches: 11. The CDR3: CAIAQTGGAWNTEAFF. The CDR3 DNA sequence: TGTGCCATCGCACAAACAGGGGGCGCTTGGAACACTGAAGCTTTCTTT.

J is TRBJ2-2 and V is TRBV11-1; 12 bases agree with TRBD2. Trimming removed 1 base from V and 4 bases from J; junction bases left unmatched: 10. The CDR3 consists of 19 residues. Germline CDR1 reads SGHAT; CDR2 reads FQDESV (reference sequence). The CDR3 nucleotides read TGTGCCAGCAGCTTAGAGTTGGCTAGCGGGGGGGCCCGCACCGGGGAGCTGTTTTTT. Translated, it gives CASSLELASGGARTGELFF.

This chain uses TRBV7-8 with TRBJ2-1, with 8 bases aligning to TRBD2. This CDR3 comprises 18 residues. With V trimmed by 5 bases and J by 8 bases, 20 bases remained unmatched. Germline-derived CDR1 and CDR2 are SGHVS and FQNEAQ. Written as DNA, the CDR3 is TGTGCCAGCAGCGAAACGACCCTCGGGGGGGCTCAGTGGGATGAGCAGTTCTTC. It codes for CASSETTLGGAQWDEQFF.

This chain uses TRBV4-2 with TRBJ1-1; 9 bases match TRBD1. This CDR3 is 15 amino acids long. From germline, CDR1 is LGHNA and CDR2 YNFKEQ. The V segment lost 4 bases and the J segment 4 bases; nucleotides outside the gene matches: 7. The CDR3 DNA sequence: TGTGCCAGCAGCCTAGGACAGGGGAGAAGCACTGAAGCTTTCTTT. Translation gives CASSLGQGRSTEAFF.

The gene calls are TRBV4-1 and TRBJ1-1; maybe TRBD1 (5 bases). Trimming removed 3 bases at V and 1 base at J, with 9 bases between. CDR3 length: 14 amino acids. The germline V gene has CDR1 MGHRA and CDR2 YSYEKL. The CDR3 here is CASSHIDRNTEAFF. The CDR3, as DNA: TGCGCCAGCAGCCATATAGACAGGAACACTGAAGCTTTCTTT.

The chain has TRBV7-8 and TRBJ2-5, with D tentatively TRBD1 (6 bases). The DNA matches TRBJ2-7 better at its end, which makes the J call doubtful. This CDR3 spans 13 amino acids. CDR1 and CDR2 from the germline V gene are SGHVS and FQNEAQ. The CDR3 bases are TGTGCCAGCAGCTTAGTATCAGGGGTCGAGCAGTACTTC. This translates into CASSLVSGVEQYF.